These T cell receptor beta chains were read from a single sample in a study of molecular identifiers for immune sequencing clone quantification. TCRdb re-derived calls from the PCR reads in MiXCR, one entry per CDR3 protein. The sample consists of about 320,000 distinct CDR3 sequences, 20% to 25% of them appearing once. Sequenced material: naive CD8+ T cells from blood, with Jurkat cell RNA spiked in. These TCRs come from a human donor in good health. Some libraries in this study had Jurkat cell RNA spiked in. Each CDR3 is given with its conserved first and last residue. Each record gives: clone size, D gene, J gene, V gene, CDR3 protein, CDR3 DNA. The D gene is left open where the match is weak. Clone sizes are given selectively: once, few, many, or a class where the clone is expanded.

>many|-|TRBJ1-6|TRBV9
CASSVVSDSPLHF
TGTGCCAGCAGCGTAGTTTCGGATTCACCCCTCCACTTT
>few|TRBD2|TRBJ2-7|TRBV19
CASSITGGYEQYF
TGTGCCAGTAGTATAACGGGGGGATACGAGCAGTACTTC
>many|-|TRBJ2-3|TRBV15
CATSRDGARIPTDTQYF
TGTGCCACCAGCAGAGATGGCGCCCGGATCCCCACAGATACGCAGTATTTT
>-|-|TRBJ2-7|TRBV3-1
CASSQDQWGRPGSYEQYF
TGTGCCAGCAGCCAAGATCAGTGGGGGCGGCCGGGAAGTTACGAGCAGTACTTC
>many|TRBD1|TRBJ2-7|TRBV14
CASSQEAGGHEQYF
TGTGCCAGCAGCCAAGAGGCAGGGGGACACGAGCAGTACTTC
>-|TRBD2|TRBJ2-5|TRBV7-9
CASSLEVGTSGSQETQYF
TGTGCCAGCAGCTTAGAAGTTGGGACTAGCGGGAGTCAGGAGACCCAGTACTTC
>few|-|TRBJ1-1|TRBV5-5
CASREGPHMNTEAFF
TGTGCCAGCAGGGAGGGGCCCCACATGAACACTGAAGCTTTCTTT
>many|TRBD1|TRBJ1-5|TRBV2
CASSRAGQGGQPQHF
TGTGCCAGCAGCCGAGCGGGACAGGGCGGTCAGCCCCAGCATTTT
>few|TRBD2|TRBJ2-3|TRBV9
CASSVVASGGLADTQYF
TGTGCCAGCAGCGTAGTGGCTAGCGGGGGGCTCGCAGATACGCAGTATTTT
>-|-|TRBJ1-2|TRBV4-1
CASSQEGDYGYTF
TGCGCCAGCAGCCAAGAAGGAGACTATGGCTACACCTTC
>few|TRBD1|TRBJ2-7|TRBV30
CAWSQQGVGYEQYF
TGTGCCTGGAGTCAACAGGGGGTTGGGTACGAGCAGTACTTC
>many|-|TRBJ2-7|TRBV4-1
CASSQGLGNSYEQYF
TGCGCCAGCAGCCAAGGCCTCGGAAACTCCTACGAGCAGTACTTC
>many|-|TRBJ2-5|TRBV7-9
CASSLSGPKETQYF
TGTGCCAGCAGCCTCTCTGGACCAAAAGAGACCCAGTACTTC
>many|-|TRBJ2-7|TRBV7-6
CASSWADEQYF
TGTGCCAGCAGTTGGGCGGACGAGCAGTACTTC
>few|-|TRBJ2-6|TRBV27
CASSTTTVSGANVLTF
TGTGCCAGCAGTACGACGACAGTTTCTGGGGCCAACGTCCTGACTTTC
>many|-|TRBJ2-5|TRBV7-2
CASSLGSGLQETQYF
TGTGCCAGCAGCTTAGGATCTGGGCTTCAAGAGACCCAGTACTTC
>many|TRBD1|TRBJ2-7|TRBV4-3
CASSQDGQGTSYEQYF
TGCGCCAGCAGCCAAGACGGACAGGGGACCTCCTACGAGCAGTACTTC
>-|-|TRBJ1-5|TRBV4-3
CASSQDTVDQPQHF
TGCGCCAGCAGCCAAGATACTGTGGATCAGCCCCAGCATTTT
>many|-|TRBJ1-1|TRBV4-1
CASSQDALLGTEAFF
TGCGCCAGCAGCCAAGACGCCTTACTGGGCACTGAAGCTTTCTTT
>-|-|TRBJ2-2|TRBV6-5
CASNPVPVRSGELFF
TGTGCCAGCAACCCCGTACCCGTAAGGTCCGGGGAGCTGTTTTTT
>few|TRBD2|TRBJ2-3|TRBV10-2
CASRGLAGGQDTQYF
TGCGCCAGCAGAGGACTAGCGGGGGGGCAAGATACGCAGTATTTT
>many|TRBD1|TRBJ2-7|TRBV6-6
CASRTGGLYEQYF
TGTGCCAGCAGAACAGGGGGCTTGTACGAGCAGTACTTC
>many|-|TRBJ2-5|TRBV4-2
CASSQVQGETQYF
TGTGCCAGCAGCCAAGTTCAGGGCGAGACCCAGTACTTC
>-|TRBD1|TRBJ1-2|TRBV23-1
CASSRFPRDSAANYGYTF
TGCGCCAGCAGTCGATTCCCGCGGGACAGCGCAGCTAACTATGGCTACACCTTC
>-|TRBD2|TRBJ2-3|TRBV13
CASSSSGGAADTQYF
TGTGCCAGCAGCTCCAGCGGGGGGGCCGCAGATACGCAGTATTTT
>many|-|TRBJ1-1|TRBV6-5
CASSYEASGLRVNTEAFF
TGTGCCAGCAGTTACGAGGCCTCAGGGCTGCGGGTGAACACTGAAGCTTTCTTT
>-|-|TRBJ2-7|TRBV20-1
CSAPVETRTTLWGDEQYF
TGCAGTGCCCCCGTGGAGACTCGGACTACCCTTTGGGGGGACGAGCAGTACTTC